What follows describes a single TCR beta chain. Its antigen is not known. These data belong to a study of Ad26.COV2.S vaccination and SARS-CoV-2 variants. Overall study findings and caveats: TCR breadth and depth analyses may have underestimated total T cell responses. Breadth of non-spike TCRs did not differ between vaccinees and placebo recipients.

The treatment: 15 to 20 received Ad26.COV2.S at low or high dose, single or two shots; 5 received placebo; per-sample allocation not given. Day 63 after the first injection of vaccine or placebo was the sampling time. TCRdb's table, derived via immunoSEQ multiplex PCR, lists solely in-frame clones and lacks some. The table has 200,000 to 300,000 clones, approximately 90% seen once. Germline CDR1 and CDR2: MNHEY and SMNVEV (reference sequence). The CDR3 has 15 residues. V was clipped by 2 bases and J by 8 bases, with 16 bases between them. Sequenced here: peripheral blood, sampled in a trial of Ad26.COV2.S vaccine versus placebo. This TCR was sampled from a person aged 18-60 years who received the Ad26.COV2.S COVID-19 vaccine or a placebo. The chain is built from TRBV27 and TRBJ2-4; D possibly uses TRBD1 or TRBD2 (6 bases each). The CDR3 DNA reads TGTGCCAGCAGTTTAAGCCCTCGGGGGCTGGACATTCAGTACTTC. Its translation: CASSLSPRGLDIQYF.